This T cell receptor (beta chain) derives from a study of blood T cell repertoires in COVID-19. Looking at the study overall: The cDNA or gDNA used as material had been derived from T cells, B-cell-depleted T cells, or PBMCs.

Seattle patient enrollment occurred during active infection, with longitudinal follow-up thereafter. This clone was seen only once. The ends were cut back, 2 bases at V and 1 base at J, with 10 bases in the middle. The CDR3 sequence is 15 residues long. The germline V gene encodes CDR1 LNHDA and CDR2 SQIVND (reference sequence). Clones were read by immunoSEQ multiplex PCR, and TCRdb kept only the in-frame ones, dropping some. The sample has around 440,000 clones; about nine tenths are singletons. Sequences were obtained from peripheral blood. This TCR derives from a woman in her forties or fifties with COVID-19, enrolled during active disease. This rearrangement joins TRBV19 to TRBJ2-3; D not resolved. CDR3 sequence reads: CASSIYITGTDTQYF. The CDR3 DNA is TGTGCCAGTAGTATATATATTACGGGCACAGATACGCAGTATTTT.